This T cell receptor (beta chain) was documented in a study of blood T cell repertoires in COVID-19 (dated by TCRdb to 2020 to 2021). Concerning the study at large: Collaborator samples came from the United States, Italy and Spain and covered acute and convalescent phases of COVID-19. A freely available public database, intended as a resource for researchers studying the immune response to SARS-CoV-2, is where the repertoires were released. Sample metadata almost always included a de-identified subject ID, COVID-19 status, age in years and sex. The samples were drawn from two sources: the first 160 participants of the ongoing ImmuneRACE study, and 950 to 1,500 subjects contributed by 6 global collaborators. The dataset comprised deeply sampled blood TCRbeta repertoires from subjects exposed to, actively infected with, or recovered from COVID-19. The material from the prospective study consisted of cDNA or gDNA derived from T cells, B-cell-depleted T cells, or PBMCs. Where available, HLA class I and class II types were obtained from metadata supplied by the sample provider rather than from assay-based typing.

Worth noting for this clone: Its cognate antigen has yet to be identified. Base qualities were left out, and no much larger clone turns up one base away.

TCRbeta CDR3 regions were amplified from genomic DNA using the immunoSEQ Assay, a bias-controlled multiplex PCR. The source study handled its data this way. Within the assay, amplification of reference gene primers was used to estimate how many nucleated cells each sample contained. To quantify the absolute abundance of each unique TCRbeta CDR3 rearrangement, sequence reads were collapsed and filtered. For each sample, productive Simpson clonality was calculated as the square root of Simpson's diversity index over productive rearrangements. The source is immuneACCESS, and TCRdb retained only in-frame sequences with V and J called. Part of the clones is not carried over; for the studies checked, unresolved V genes explain less than half of this, and the remainder is unexplained. V, J and clone size are those of that table, while D and trimming were read from the DNA. This sample has about 180,000 clones in its table, and about nine tenths of those were observed once. The ten largest clones capture 1.9% of the sample.

Samples from volunteer blood donors who had recovered from COVID-19 were contributed by a second Seattle source. Whole blood was collected in K2EDTA tubes by collaborating institutions according to the institutions' own protocols. For TCRbeta analysis, collaborators shipped samples as frozen whole blood, isolated PBMCs, or DNA extracted from either of those sample types. Study-wide conclusions, independent of this receptor: Clinical and demographic metadata were provided uncurated, with the amount varying by source and participant.

Specimen: peripheral blood. The clonotype originates from a man younger than 35 who had recovered from COVID-19.

CDR3 region: CASSVSGTGGREQYF. In nucleotide form, the sequence is TGTGCCAGCAGTGTATCCGGGACAGGGGGTCGCGAGCAGTACTTC. The sequence links TRBV25-1 to TRBJ2-7; TRBD1 matches 11 bases in the middle. CDR1 and CDR2 were assigned from the germline V gene as MGHDK and SYGVNS. V trim: 4 bases; J trim: 6 bases; unmatched bases: 8. The CDR3 has 15 amino acids, counting the end cysteine and phenylalanine. Of the read, only the CDR3 DNA is kept; its 45 bases are in frame from base 1.